The 12 T cell receptor beta chains below were found in one sample sequenced in a study of OX40 agonist ivuxolimab in advanced cancers. Assay used: immunoSEQ multiplex PCR; TCRdb lists only in-frame clones, some missing. This table has 40,000 or so clones, approximately 89% appearing once. The starting material was CD4+ or CD8+ T cells sorted from blood, obtained in a trial of the OX40 agonist ivuxolimab. The origin of the receptors is an adult with an advanced solid tumor such as melanoma, head and neck, liver or kidney cancer.

The chain couples TRBV18 to TRBJ1-2; tentatively, D is TRBD1 (5 bases). Germline lookup yields CDR1 KGHSH and CDR2 LQKENI. This CDR3 has 14 amino acids. The ends were cut back, 6 bases at V and 0 bases at J, with 11 bases in the middle. Written as DNA, the CDR3 is TGTGCCAGCTCGCAGACAGACACTAACTATGGCTACACCTTC. Amino acids: CASSQTDTNYGYTF.

For the CDR3, the DNA is TGTGCCAGCAGCTTAGCCCAGGACAGGGTCGCCAACAATGAGCAGTTCTTC. Translated: CASSLAQDRVANNEQFF. The gene calls are TRBV7-8 and TRBJ2-1, with 8 bases aligning to TRBD1. Germline values: CDR1 SGHVS, CDR2 FQNEAQ. The CDR3 is made up of 17 amino acids. V shed 0 bases and J 5 bases; nucleotides not matched to a gene: 9.

V and J are TRBV2 and TRBJ1-2; unclear D gene. V lost 2 bases, J lost 2 bases, and 18 bases lay in between. The V gene's germline CDR1 is SNHLY and CDR2 FYNNEI. The CDR3 is made up of 17 amino acids. CDR3: CASSESLYRHRNYGYTF. DNA of the CDR3: TGTGCCAGCAGTGAAAGTTTGTACCGACACCGAAACTATGGCTACACCTTC.

V usage is TRBV13 and J usage is TRBJ1-1, with 9 bases lining up with TRBD1. CDR1 and CDR2 (germline): PRHDT, FYEKMQ (reference sequence). The CDR3 runs 15 residues. Trimming at V came to 5 bases and at J to 4 bases, leaving 8 bases not matched to a gene. The CDR3: CASSPWTGDVTEAFF. The DNA for the CDR3 is TGTGCCAGCAGCCCCTGGACAGGGGATGTCACTGAAGCTTTCTTT.

This chain uses TRBV16 with TRBJ2-3; 7 bases match TRBD1. CDR3 length: 15 residues. Germline-derived CDR1 and CDR2 are KGHSY and FQNENV. V was pared by 3 bases and J by 4 bases, with 7 bases of the junction left unmatched. The CDR3 is CASSQTGIWSDTQYF. CDR3 sequence (DNA): TGTGCCAGCAGCCAGACAGGGATATGGTCAGATACGCAGTATTTT.

J is TRBJ1-2 and V is TRBV18; the D is unclear. Germline V gives CDR1 KGHSH, CDR2 LQKENI. The CDR3 runs 17 residues. V gave up 3 bases and J gave up 6 bases, with 23 bases separating them. The CDR3 protein is CASSPVRTNPPSHGYTF. The CDR3 DNA reads TGTGCCAGCTCACCCGTAAGGACCAACCCACCATCCCATGGCTACACCTTC.

Comment on this clone: The identical CDR3 is also encoded by other nucleotide sequences in the sample. The chain carries TRBV9 and TRBJ2-1; D may correspond to TRBD1 or TRBD2 (5 bases each). V lost 0 bases, J lost 8 bases, and 6 bases lay in between. Germline V gene data show CDR1 as SGDLS and CDR2 as YYNGEE. The CDR3 extends over 12 amino acids. The CDR3 is CASSVGGDEQFF. The DNA for the CDR3 is TGTGCCAGCAGCGTAGGAGGGGATGAGCAGTTCTTC.

Here the CDR3 reads CASSQDGVGRNNSPLHF. The CDR3 coding sequence is TGCGCCAGCAGCCAAGATGGGGTGGGACGGAATAATTCACCCCTCCACTTT. This chain connects TRBV4-3 to TRBJ1-6, with a weak D call TRBD1 (5 bases). V was clipped by 0 bases and J by 5 bases, with 14 bases between them. The CDR3 sequence is 17 residues long. Germline V gene sequence: CDR1 LGHNA, CDR2 YSLEER.

As to this clone: Distinct nucleotide sequences in the sample also encode this CDR3. The chain combines TRBV5-6 with TRBJ1-1; no definite D call. Germline CDR1 SGHDT, CDR2 YYEEEE. There are 13 residues in the CDR3. Deletions cut 4 bases from V and 0 bases from J, with 7 bases between. This CDR3 reads CASSTTLNTEAFF. The CDR3 nucleotides read TGTGCCAGCAGCACCACATTGAACACTGAAGCTTTCTTT.

The chain recombines TRBV27 with TRBJ2-3, with 9 bases identical to TRBD2. This CDR3 has 14 amino acids. In germline, CDR1 is MNHEY, CDR2 SMNVEV (reference sequence). With 10 bases clipped from V and 2 bases from J, the junction kept 7 bases outside the gene matches. Here the CDR3 reads CATRLAGSTDTQYF. The CDR3 nucleotides read TGTGCCACCCGGCTAGCGGGGTCCACAGATACGCAGTATTTT.

The chain employs TRBV7-9 and TRBJ2-3; 7 nucleotides match TRBD2. The CDR3 totals 19 residues. In germline, CDR1 is SEHNR, CDR2 FQNEAQ (reference sequence). The trim removed 4 bases at V and 0 bases at J, leaving 16 bases unmatched. CDR3 nucleotide sequence: TGTGCCAGCAGCTCAGCCGGACTAGTGGGGGGTAGCAGCACAGATACGCAGTATTTT. As protein: CASSSAGLVGGSSTDTQYF.

The chain uses TRBV19 and TRBJ1-1; no clear D gene. Trimming left V 0 bases short and J 1 base short, with 6 bases between. The CDR3 spans 14 residues. In germline, CDR1 is LNHDA, CDR2 SQIVND (reference sequence). The CDR3 nucleotides are TGTGCCAGTAGTATAGAGTCCAGGAACACTGAAGCTTTCTTT. Translating gives CASSIESRNTEAFF.